This TCR beta chain stems from a study of T-cell reconstitution after alpha-beta-depleted transplantation in children. The authors prepared the TCRbeta library with unique molecular identifiers. MiXCR, run by TCRdb on the PCR reads, gives a single entry per CDR3 protein. This table holds about 440,000 distinct CDR3 sequences, roughly two fifths found once. Findings of the study overall: When one year had passed after transplant, most T-cell counts and diversity came from newly produced T cells. Several hundred expanded graft clones reportedly gave rise to the alpha-beta T cells present about two months after transplant. Surviving recipient T cells and thymic progenitors accounted for the high day-60 TCRbeta diversity observed in some patients.

The germline gives CDR1 SGHVS, CDR2 FQNEAQ. The length of the CDR3 is 16 residues. V was pared by 1 base and J by 4 bases, with 5 bases of the junction left unmatched. In the case of this clonotype: Antigen: not known.

The rearrangement links TRBV7-8 to TRBJ2-1; TRBD2 aligns across 9 bases. This receptor was identified in a girl aged 2 to 10 with aplastic anemia, due to receive a stem cell transplant. The starting material was PBMCs, obtained before TCRalphabeta/CD19-depleted stem cell transplant. The CDR3 DNA reads as TGTGCCAGCAGCTTAGGAGGAGCGGGAGGATACAATGAGCAGTTCTTC. Translation: CASSLGGAGGYNEQFF. The entire variable domain, with the rest obtained from reference TRBV7-8 and TRBJ2-1, is as follows: GAGVSQSPRYKVAKRGQDVALRCDPISGHVSLFWYQQALGQGPEFLTYFQNEAQLDKSGLPSDRFFAERPEGSVSTLKIQRTQQEDSAVYLCASSLGGAGGYNEQFFGPGTRLTVL.